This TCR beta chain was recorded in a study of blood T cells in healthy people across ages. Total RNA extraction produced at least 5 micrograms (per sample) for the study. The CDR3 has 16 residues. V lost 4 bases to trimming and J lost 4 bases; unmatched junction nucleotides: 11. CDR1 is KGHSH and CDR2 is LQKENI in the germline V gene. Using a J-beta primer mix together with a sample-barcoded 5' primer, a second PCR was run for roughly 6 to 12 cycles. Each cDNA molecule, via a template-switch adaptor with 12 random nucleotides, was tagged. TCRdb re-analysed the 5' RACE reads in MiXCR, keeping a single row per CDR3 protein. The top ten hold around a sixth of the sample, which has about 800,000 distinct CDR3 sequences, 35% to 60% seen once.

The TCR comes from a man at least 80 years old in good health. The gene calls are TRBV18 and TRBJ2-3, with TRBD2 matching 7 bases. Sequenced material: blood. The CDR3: CASSQRRGTTADTQYF. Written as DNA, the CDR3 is TGTGCCAGCTCACAACGACGTGGGACTACAGCAGATACGCAGTATTTT.